Following are 17 T cell receptor beta chains from one sample sequenced in a study of blood T cell repertoires in COVID-19. Using immunoSEQ multiplex PCR, the repertoire was profiled, and TCRdb retains in-frame clones only, with some absent. Of 140,000 to 150,000 clones in the sample, roughly 80% were seen once. Specimen: peripheral blood. These receptor sequences come from a man aged 70-80 years who had recovered from COVID-19.

About this clone itself: The junction and the germline gene differ at one end; a read error may be behind it. The chain couples TRBV18 to TRBJ1-5; 8 bases line up with TRBD1. Per the germline V gene, CDR1 is KGHSH and CDR2 is LQKENI. This CDR3 is built from 17 residues. The DNA for the CDR3 is TGTGCCAGCTCGCCACAGGGGGGGAAAAGTGGCAATCAGCCCCAGCATTTT. Amino acid sequence: CASSPQGGKSGNQPQHF.

The table lists this clone with a count of one. This chain links TRBV4-1 with TRBJ2-3; D gene ambiguous. The CDR3 is 15 amino acids. V gave up 4 bases and J gave up 2 bases, with 13 bases separating them. Germline CDR1 is MGHRA and CDR2 is YSYEKL. CDR3 sequence (DNA): TGCGCCAGCAGCCGAGGAGCGACTCCCACAGATACGCAGTATTTT. Amino acids: CASSRGATPTDTQYF.

The chain links TRBV29-1 to TRBJ1-4, with 7 bases aligning to TRBD1. V was pared by 7 bases and J by 7 bases, with 9 bases of the junction left unmatched. The CDR3 extends over 13 amino acids. The V gene's germline CDR1 is SQVTM and CDR2 ANQGSEA. The CDR3 region has the DNA TGCAGCGGACAGGGTGGTGACGCTGAAAAACTGTTTTTT. It codes for CSGQGGDAEKLFF. Together with reference TRBV29-1 and TRBJ1-4, the CDR3 gives the full variable domain: SAVISQKPSRDICQRGTSLTIQCQVDSQVTMMFWYRQQPGQSLTLIATANQGSEATYESGFVIDKFPISRPNLTFSTLTVSNMSPEDSSIYLCSGQGGDAEKLFFGSGTQLSVL.

In nucleotides, the CDR3 is TGCGCCAGCAGCCTGGTGACTAGCGGGAGGGGCACAGATACGCAGTATTTT. Its translation is CASSLVTSGRGTDTQYF. The chain uses TRBV5-1 and TRBJ2-3, with 14 positions matching TRBD2. This CDR3 comprises 17 residues. Trimming cost V 4 bases and J 1 base; bases outside gene matches: 5. From germline, CDR1 is SGHRS and CDR2 YFSETQ.

The chain couples TRBV5-1 to TRBJ2-1, with D maybe TRBD1 (6 bases). The CDR3 spans 15 residues. CDR1 and CDR2 from the germline V gene are SGHRS and YFSETQ. Trimming took 5 bases from V and 10 from J, leaving 22 bases between them. The CDR3 is CASRTQSVNTGEQFF. The CDR3 nucleotides read TGCGCCAGCAGAACCCAATCAGTAAACACAGGGGAGCAGTTCTTC.

The chain uses TRBV28 and TRBJ2-3, with 15 bases lining up with TRBD2. The CDR3 has 17 amino acids. The V segment lost 4 bases and the J segment 4 bases; nucleotides outside the gene matches: 6. Germline V gene sequence: CDR1 MDHEN, CDR2 SYDVKM. The CDR3 DNA is TGTGCCAGCAGTTCAAGGACTAGCGGGGGGGCGGCAGATACGCAGTATTTT. Translating gives CASSSRTSGGAADTQYF.

In this sample, this clone turned up once. The genes are TRBV7-9 and TRBJ2-1, with 8 bases that match TRBD2. Looked up from germline, CDR1 is SEHNR and CDR2 is FQNEAQ (reference sequence). The CDR3 has 15 residues. After removal of 1 base from V and 2 bases from J, the junction contained 1 base not matched to a gene. CDR3 protein: CASSLGAGAYNEQFF. CDR3 bases: TGTGCCAGCAGCTTAGGAGCGGGAGCCTACAATGAGCAGTTCTTC.

The chain combines TRBV6-5 with TRBJ2-3; 8 bases map to TRBD2. Germline-derived CDR1 and CDR2 are MNHEY and SVGAGI. The J segment lost 6 bases and the V segment lost 4 bases, leaving 3 bases of the junction unmatched. The length of the CDR3 is 13 residues. CDR3 nucleotides: TGTGCCAGCAGTTTTAGCGGGGCGGATACGCAGTATTTT. This encodes CASSFSGADTQYF.

The rearrangement joins TRBV7-3 to TRBJ2-7; TRBD2 might be the D (5 bases). This CDR3 is 14 amino acids long. V lost 5 bases and J lost 1, with 12 bases in between. Germline assignment: CDR1 SGHTA and CDR2 FQGTGA. This CDR3 is CASSRGPQSYEQYF. The CDR3, as DNA: TGTGCCAGCAGCCGCGGGCCGCAGTCCTACGAGCAGTACTTC.

The chain combines TRBV19 with TRBJ2-1; tentatively, D is TRBD2 (6 bases). Per the germline V gene, CDR1 is LNHDA and CDR2 is SQIVND (reference sequence). The CDR3 has 16 amino acids. Trimming cost V 3 bases and J 4 bases, with 16 bases left between them. The CDR3 is CASSISFWDLYNEQFF. The CDR3 DNA sequence: TGTGCCAGTAGTATCTCGTTTTGGGACTTATACAATGAGCAGTTCTTC.

The chain uses TRBV12-3 or TRBV12-4 and TRBJ2-3; no definite D call. This CDR3 has 12 residues. Trimming cost V 2 bases and J 4 bases, with 4 bases left between them. CDR3 loop: CASSLLADTQYF. The CDR3 bases are TGTGCCAGCAGTTTACTTGCAGATACGCAGTATTTT.

J is TRBJ2-7 and V is TRBV3-1 (or the pseudogene TRBV3-2), with 13 nucleotides matching TRBD2. The CDR3 has 18 residues. Germline loops: CDR1 LGHDT, CDR2 YNNKEL (reference sequence). With V trimmed by 4 bases and J by 2 bases, 11 bases remained unmatched. DNA for the CDR3: TGTGCCAGCAGCCCAGGTCCCGGGACTAGCGGGGATCCCTACGAGCAGTACTTC. Translating gives CASSPGPGTSGDPYEQYF.

The chain joins TRBV4-1 to TRBJ1-1, with TRBD1 matching over 7 bases. V trimming: 6 bases; J trimming: 6 bases; junction bases outside the gene matches: 7. CDR3 size: 13 residues. The germline gives CDR1 MGHRA, CDR2 YSYEKL. This chain's CDR3 is CASRPDREAEAFF. In DNA form, the CDR3 reads TGCGCCAGCAGACCTGACAGGGAGGCTGAAGCTTTCTTT.

The sample holds one count of this clone. The chain links TRBV4-2 to TRBJ2-7; TRBD1 aligns across 9 bases. V dropped 3 bases and J dropped 3; count of bases not matched to a gene: 3. The CDR3 spans 14 residues. CDR1 is LGHNA and CDR2 is YNFKEQ in the germline V gene. The CDR3 nucleotides are TGTGCCAGCAGCCATTCGACAGGGGGCTACGAGCAGTACTTC. It translates to CASSHSTGGYEQYF.

The chain employs TRBV3-1 (or the pseudogene TRBV3-2) and TRBJ2-1, with TRBD2 identical over 13 bases. CDR1 and CDR2 (germline): LGHDT, YNNKEL (reference sequence). The CDR3 contains 16 residues. Germline trimming cut 6 bases from V and 10 bases from J; bases unmatched to any gene: 12. The CDR3 nucleotides are TGTGCCAGCAGACCCCAGGGACTAGCGGGACTGCAAGAGCAGTTCTTC. Translated, it gives CASRPQGLAGLQEQFF.

The table lists this clone with a few counts. CDR3: CASSQITRVKQFF. CDR3 DNA: TGCGCCAGCAGCCAAATAACTCGGGTTAAGCAGTTCTTC. The chain is built from TRBV4-1 and TRBJ2-1; D remains ambiguous. The CDR3 is made up of 13 amino acids. V was clipped by 2 bases and J by 11 bases, with 13 bases between them. Germline loops: CDR1 MGHRA, CDR2 YSYEKL.

The J gene is TRBJ2-5, the V gene TRBV7-8, with D possibly matching TRBD1 (8 bases). This CDR3 spans 16 amino acids. Germline values: CDR1 SGHVS, CDR2 FQNEAQ. Trimming shortened V by 5 bases and J by 5 bases, and 21 bases separated the two germline ends. CDR3 sequence: CASSPRQGTTTETQYF. In DNA, the CDR3 is TGTGCCAGCAGCCCCCGACAGGGGACTACAACGGAGACCCAGTACTTC.